This T cell receptor (beta chain) originates from a study of T cell changes during pregnancy in multiple sclerosis. The data were produced by immunoSEQ multiplex PCR, yet TCRdb's version contains in-frame clones alone and is incomplete. The table records roughly 35,000 clones, 88% of them present only once. The CDR3 loop spans 15 amino acids. Trimming took off 0 bases at V and 5 bases at J, with 11 bases between the two ends. The germline V gene encodes CDR1 LGHNA and CDR2 YNFKEQ. The chain recombines TRBV4-2 with TRBJ2-1, with a possible D match to TRBD2 (5 bases). The sample in question was CD4+ T cells from peripheral blood mononuclear cells, obtained before pregnancy. The receptor comes from a female donor with multiple sclerosis, enrolled in a pregnancy study. CDR3 DNA sequence: TGTGCCAGCAGCCAAGATTTTGCGGGTCACAATGAGCAGTTCTTC. It specifies CASSQDFAGHNEQFF.